This T cell receptor beta chain comes out of a study of blood T cell repertoires in COVID-19. Study context: The samples span acute and convalescent COVID-19 from the United States, Italy and Spain.

Study processing details: Researchers report that nucleated cell counts were estimated from reference gene primer amplification. The assay was immunoSEQ multiplex PCR, and TCRdb's table has in-frame clones only and misses some. D and trimming were read from the DNA, whereas the V and J calls and clone size are those reported in that table. The sample holds nearly 350,000 clones, 80% to 90% seen once. Losses at the gene ends were 4 bases for V and 4 bases for J; bases not matched to a gene: 1. Looked up from germline, CDR1 is MGHRA and CDR2 is YSYEKL. This CDR3 has 13 amino acids. The sample comprised peripheral blood. This sequence joins TRBV4-1 and TRBJ2-5, with 9 positions matching TRBD1. The TCR was taken from a man aged 30 to 39 with active or convalescent COVID-19. The CDR3 DNA reads TGCGCCAGCAGCCGGGACAGGGTAGAGACCCAGTACTTC. Translation: CASSRDRVETQYF.